This TCR beta chain was obtained from a study of shared clonotypes between healthy human individuals. At the level of the study: Plates per donor: three CD4 naive, three CD4 memory, two CD8 naive, one CD8 memory. Study-level findings and limits: Generation probabilities of non-shared clonotypes were lower (relative to those shared by all four donors).

Evenly divided among several immunoSEQ plates was the genomic DNA of each subset. Generated by immunoSEQ multiplex PCR, the TCRdb table keeps only in-frame clones and is missing some. The table lists about 2.3 million clones, 85% to 95% of them singletons. Note on this clone: The antigen remains unidentified.

Germline V CDR1 and CDR2: MDHEN, SYDVKM. V lost 5 bases and J lost 7, with 20 bases in between. The CDR3 length is 15 residues. The chain couples TRBV28 to TRBJ1-2; D ambiguous. The sequencing input was naive CD4+ T cells from PBMCs. The subset denotes: CD45RA+ positively selected. This clonotype was sampled from a man between 18 and 29 years old in good health. Some clones in this sample may be carry-over from other donors' samples. CDR3 residues: CASSPPPLAGGGYTF. The CDR3 nucleotides are TGTGCCAGCAGTCCTCCCCCGTTAGCGGGCGGTGGCTACACCTTC.